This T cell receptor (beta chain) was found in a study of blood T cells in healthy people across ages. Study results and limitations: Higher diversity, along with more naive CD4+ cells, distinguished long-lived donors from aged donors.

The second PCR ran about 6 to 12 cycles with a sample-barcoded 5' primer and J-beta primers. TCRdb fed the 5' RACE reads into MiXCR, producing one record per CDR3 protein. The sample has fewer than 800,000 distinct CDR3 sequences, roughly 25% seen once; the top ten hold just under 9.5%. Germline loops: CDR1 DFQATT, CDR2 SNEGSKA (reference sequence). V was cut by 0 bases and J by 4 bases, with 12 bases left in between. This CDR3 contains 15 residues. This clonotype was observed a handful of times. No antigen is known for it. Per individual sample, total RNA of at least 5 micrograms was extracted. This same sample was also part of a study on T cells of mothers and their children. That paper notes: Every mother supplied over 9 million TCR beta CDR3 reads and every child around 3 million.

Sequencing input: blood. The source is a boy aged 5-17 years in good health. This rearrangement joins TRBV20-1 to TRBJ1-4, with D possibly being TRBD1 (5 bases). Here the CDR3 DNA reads TGCAGTGCTAGAGATCTCTGGCAGGGTAATGAAAAACTGTTTTTT. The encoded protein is CSARDLWQGNEKLFF.